The 20 T cell receptor beta chains presented below share a single source sample, sequenced in a study of blood T cell repertoires in COVID-19. The data were produced by immunoSEQ multiplex PCR, yet TCRdb's version contains in-frame clones alone and is incomplete. The data contain 180,000 or so clones, roughly 88% of them seen just once; the ten biggest clones take up around 9.9%. The sample comprised peripheral blood. Receptors originate from a human donor with active or convalescent COVID-19. The donor label of this sample is uncertain.

The chain employs TRBV28 and TRBJ2-4, with 10 bases matching TRBD2. The CDR3 spans 14 residues. Per germline, CDR1 MDHEN and CDR2 SYDVKM. The trim removed 6 bases at V and 2 bases at J, leaving 1 base unmatched. CDR3 protein: CASRLAGPKNIQYF. CDR3 bases: TGTGCCAGCAGACTAGCGGGGCCCAAAAACATTCAGTACTTC.

The chain joins TRBV12-5 to TRBJ2-7; D remains unclear. The germline V and J ends were trimmed by 0 bases and 3 bases, with 9 bases remaining between them. CDR3 length equals 14 residues. Per the germline V gene, CDR1 is LGHNT and CDR2 is FRNRAP. The CDR3 DNA reads as TGTGCTAGTGGTTTGGTCCCTCCACTCTACGAGCAGTACTTC. It encodes CASGLVPPLYEQYF.

V usage is TRBV4-3 and J usage is TRBJ1-3, with unresolved D. The V gene's germline CDR1 is LGHNA and CDR2 YSLEER. Trimming stripped 4 bases from V and 1 base from J, with 11 bases between. This CDR3 has 15 amino acids. This CDR3 is CASSRLADSGNTIYF. CDR3 DNA: TGCGCCAGCAGCCGACTAGCGGATTCTGGAAACACCATATATTTT.

This chain uses TRBV28 with TRBJ2-7; 12 bases are a match to TRBD2. Germline-derived CDR1 and CDR2 are MDHEN and SYDVKM. The trim removed 4 bases at V and 0 bases at J, leaving 13 bases unmatched. The CDR3 is 19 residues long. The CDR3 region has the DNA TGTGCCAGCAGTTCCCCCCTGACTAGCGGGGGCCACTCCTCCTACGAGCAGTACTTC. Protein sequence: CASSSPLTSGGHSSYEQYF.

The chain employs TRBV9 and TRBJ1-5, with D hard to call. V shed 0 bases and J shed 2 bases, with 9 bases lying between them. The CDR3 extends over 15 amino acids. Germline CDR1 and CDR2: SGDLS and YYNGEE. This CDR3 is CASSVDGAGNQPQHF. The CDR3 DNA reads TGTGCCAGCAGCGTAGATGGAGCTGGCAATCAGCCCCAGCATTTT.

V and J are TRBV28 and TRBJ2-5, with TRBD2 matching over 11 bases. Germline CDR1 is MDHEN and CDR2 is SYDVKM. The CDR3 spans 16 residues. Trimming at V came to 5 bases and at J to 0 bases, leaving 5 bases not matched to a gene. The CDR3 region is CASSNPGLADQETQYF. DNA for the CDR3: TGTGCCAGCAGTAATCCGGGACTAGCGGACCAAGAGACCCAGTACTTC.

This clone was seen once. The J gene is TRBJ1-3, the V gene TRBV5-6, with a possible D match to TRBD1 (5 bases). This CDR3 is 14 amino acids long. V gave up 4 bases and J gave up 8 bases, with 16 bases separating them. Germline V gene data show CDR1 as SGHDT and CDR2 as YYEEEE. CDR3 region: CASSPKGIEHTIYF. The CDR3 nucleotides are TGTGCCAGCAGCCCCAAGGGGATAGAACACACCATATATTTT.

The chain joins TRBV30 to TRBJ1-2, with 8 bases aligning to TRBD1. J lost 8 bases, V lost 5 bases, and 13 bases had no gene match. CDR1 is GTSNPN and CDR2 is SVGIG in the germline V gene (reference sequence). The CDR3 spans 14 residues. DNA for the CDR3: TGTGCCTGGCAACTTACAGGGGGGAGTTTAGGCTACACCTTC. Its translation: CAWQLTGGSLGYTF.

The sample holds one count of this clone. This chain links TRBV11-3 with TRBJ2-7; tentatively, D is TRBD1 (6 bases). Germline values: CDR1 SGHNT, CDR2 YENEEA. V was trimmed by 5 bases and J by 3 bases, leaving 14 bases between them. The CDR3 length is 14 residues. CDR3 sequence reads: CASSLQGRGYEQYF. CDR3 nucleotides: TGTGCCAGCAGCCTACAGGGAAGAGGCTACGAGCAGTACTTC.

Points on this clone: Being one base from a much bigger clone, this may be a read error. This chain uses TRBV3-1 (or the pseudogene TRBV3-2) with TRBJ1-2, with D possibly matching TRBD1 (5 bases). The CDR3 totals 13 residues. Trimming pared 3 bases from V and 0 bases from J, leaving 5 bases between. Germline-derived CDR1 and CDR2 are LGHDT and YNNKEL (reference sequence). The CDR3 sequence: CASSQTANYGYTF. The CDR3 DNA reads as TGTGCCAGCAGCCAGACAGCTAACTATGGCTACACCTTC.

The chain employs TRBV12-5 and TRBJ2-1; TRBD2 matches 7 bases. Trimming removed 7 bases from V and 6 bases from J; junction bases left unmatched: 6. CDR3 length equals 13 residues. Germline CDR1 and CDR2: LGHNT and FRNRAP. The CDR3 nucleotides are TGTGCTAGTGCCGGAAGACTAGCCAATGAGCAGTTCTTC. It is translated as CASAGRLANEQFF.

The rearrangement links TRBV12-5 to TRBJ2-1, with a tentative D call TRBD2 (6 bases). V was cut by 6 bases and J by 4 bases, with 16 bases left in between. The CDR3 consists of 15 residues. Germline lookup yields CDR1 LGHNT and CDR2 FRNRAP. DNA of the CDR3: TGTGCTAGTGGCCTTGAGAGAGCGGGTTACAATGAGCAGTTCTTC. Protein: CASGLERAGYNEQFF. Combining the CDR3 with reference TRBV12-5 and TRBJ2-1 gives the whole variable domain DARVTQTPRHKVTEMGQEVTMRCQPILGHNTVFWYRQTMMQGLELLAYFRNRAPLDDSGMPKDRFSAEMPDATLATLKIQPSEPRDSAVYFCASGLERAGYNEQFFGPGTRLTVL.

The chain carries TRBV27 and TRBJ2-1; 7 bases align to TRBD1. In germline, CDR1 is MNHEY, CDR2 SMNVEV (reference sequence). The CDR3 loop spans 15 amino acids. J lost 6 bases, V lost 3 bases, and 8 bases had no gene match. CDR3 region: CASSFGAGGGNEQFF. In DNA, the CDR3 is TGTGCCAGCAGTTTTGGGGCAGGGGGTGGCAATGAGCAGTTCTTC.

The chain uses TRBV3-1 (or the pseudogene TRBV3-2) and TRBJ2-2; 8 positions match TRBD1. This CDR3 spans 16 amino acids. CDR1 LGHDT and CDR2 YNNKEL come from the germline V gene (reference sequence). Unmatched junction bases numbered 7, after V lost 4 bases and J lost 3 bases. CDR3 nucleotides: TGTGCCAGCAGCCGTGACAGGGGTGTTTACACCGGGGAGCTGTTTTTT. As protein: CASSRDRGVYTGELFF.

V usage is TRBV5-1 and J usage is TRBJ2-7, with 7 nucleotides matching TRBD1. This CDR3 comprises 15 residues. The germline V gene encodes CDR1 SGHRS and CDR2 YFSETQ. Losses at the gene ends were 3 bases for V and 4 bases for J; bases not matched to a gene: 10. This CDR3 is CASSWGTASRYEQYF. The CDR3 DNA is TGCGCCAGCAGCTGGGGGACAGCATCTCGATACGAGCAGTACTTC.

The genes are TRBV12-3 or TRBV12-4 and TRBJ2-1; D perhaps matches TRBD1 (6 bases). The CDR3 is 13 residues long. Trimming pared 5 bases from V and 14 bases from J, leaving 19 bases between. This CDR3 reads CASSHLQGSEKFF. As DNA, the CDR3 is TGTGCCAGCAGTCACCTACAGGGTAGCGAGAAGTTCTTC.

This chain joins TRBV19 and TRBJ2-7; TRBD2 might be the D (5 bases). Germline lookup yields CDR1 LNHDA and CDR2 SQIVND (reference sequence). The CDR3 runs 13 residues. With 6 bases removed from V and 4 bases from J, the gap between germline ends came to 13 bases. CDR3 region: CASSGLLGYEQYF. The CDR3 DNA is TGTGCCAGTAGCGGACTCTTGGGGTACGAGCAGTACTTC.

The rearrangement uses TRBV29-1 and TRBJ2-5; TRBD2 aligns across 11 bases. The CDR3 runs 16 residues. Germline CDR1 reads SQVTM; CDR2 reads ANQGSEA. J gave up 0 bases and V 6 bases, and 9 bases lay outside the gene matches. CDR3 loop: CSVALGTSGNQETQYF. In DNA form, the CDR3 reads TGCAGCGTAGCCCTGGGGACTAGCGGCAACCAAGAGACCCAGTACTTC.

This chain uses TRBV9 with TRBJ1-2, with 7 bases that match TRBD1. Germline CDR1 is SGDLS and CDR2 is YYNGEE. Unmatched junction bases numbered 11, after V lost 4 bases and J lost 8 bases. The CDR3 length is 14 residues. The CDR3 DNA follows: TGTGCCAGCAGCCCCCTGACAGGGAGGAACGGCTACACCTTC. As protein: CASSPLTGRNGYTF.

The chain's CDR3 is CASSESQRGGETQYF. CDR3 nucleotides: TGCGCCAGCAGTGAGTCCCAGCGGGGGGGGGAGACCCAGTACTTC. This rearrangement joins TRBV10-2 to TRBJ2-5; 10 bases are shared with TRBD2. V dropped 0 bases and J dropped 5; count of bases not matched to a gene: 3. The CDR3 consists of 15 residues. Looked up from germline, CDR1 is WSHSY and CDR2 is SAAADI.